These 17 T cell receptor beta chains originate from one sample sequenced in a study of cytomegalovirus exposure and HLA in healthy donors. Use of 60 Vbeta and 13 Jbeta primers characterized the PCR. The data were produced by immunoSEQ multiplex PCR, yet TCRdb's version contains in-frame clones alone and is incomplete. The sample has 130,000 to 150,000 clones, 75% to 90% seen once. The sequencing sample was made of PBMCs. These receptor sequences come from a woman between 25 and 40 years old in good health and CMV-seronegative.

This clone was seen more than once but under ten times. J is TRBJ2-7 and V is TRBV6-1, with D unclear. CDR1 is MNHNS and CDR2 is SASEGT in the germline V gene. Trimming stripped 4 bases from V and 5 bases from J, with 6 bases between. The CDR3 runs 11 residues. The CDR3 loop reads CASSGVNEQYF. The DNA for the CDR3 is TGTGCCAGCAGTGGTGTAAACGAGCAGTACTTC.

V gene TRBV15 combines with J gene TRBJ2-7; D is ambiguous. CDR3 length: 14 amino acids. Trimming pared 0 bases from V and 0 bases from J, leaving 6 bases between. Germline lookup yields CDR1 LNHNV and CDR2 YYDKDF (reference sequence). In DNA form, the CDR3 reads TGTGCCACCAGCAGAGATCGGAGCTCCTACGAGCAGTACTTC. Translated, it gives CATSRDRSSYEQYF.

Only one count was recorded for this clone. The chain joins TRBV2 to TRBJ2-3; D is unclear. The ends were cut back, 7 bases at V and 5 bases at J, with 13 bases in the middle. The CDR3 consists of 13 residues. The germline V gene has CDR1 SNHLY and CDR2 FYNNEI. CDR3 amino acids: CASTPRPGDTQYF. The DNA of the CDR3 is TGTGCCAGCACCCCGAGACCGGGAGATACGCAGTATTTT.

The CDR3 region is CASSIVGSSYEQYF. CDR3 sequence (DNA): TGTGCCAGTAGTATAGTTGGCAGCTCCTACGAGCAGTACTTC. The chain employs TRBV19 and TRBJ2-7; no reliable D call. CDR1 is LNHDA and CDR2 is SQIVND in the germline V gene (reference sequence). The CDR3 consists of 14 residues. V lost 1 base, J lost 0 bases, and 7 bases lay in between.

The chain carries TRBV4-1 and TRBJ2-1; 16 bases line up with TRBD2. Trimming took 5 bases from V and 1 from J; bases not matched to a gene: 2. The V gene's germline CDR1 is MGHRA and CDR2 YSYEKL. CDR3 size: 17 residues. The CDR3 protein is CASSKGLAGGSYNEQFF. The CDR3 DNA reads TGCGCCAGCAGCAAGGGACTAGCGGGAGGGTCCTACAATGAGCAGTTCTTC.

The chain employs TRBV2 and TRBJ2-3, with D unclear. Per the germline V gene, CDR1 is SNHLY and CDR2 is FYNNEI. The length of the CDR3 is 12 residues. V was shortened by 5 bases and J by 6 bases, with 9 bases between the two germline ends. Here the CDR3 DNA reads TGTGCCAGCAGTCTCTACAGCGATACGCAGTATTTT. Amino acid sequence: CASSLYSDTQYF.

The rearrangement uses TRBV11-2 and TRBJ2-3, with 7 bases identical to TRBD2. Germline loops: CDR1 SGHAT, CDR2 FQNNGV. The CDR3 sequence is 15 residues long. V lost 3 bases to trimming and J lost 7 bases; unmatched junction nucleotides: 10. The CDR3 loop is CASSFGGGLINTQYF. The CDR3 nucleotides are TGTGCCAGCAGCTTTGGCGGGGGTCTTATAAATACGCAGTATTTT.

V gene TRBV6-5 combines with J gene TRBJ2-1; 9 positions match TRBD1. The CDR3 covers 15 residues. The V gene's germline CDR1 is MNHEY and CDR2 SVGAGI. V trimming: 5 bases; J trimming: 4 bases; junction bases outside the gene matches: 6. In nucleotides, the CDR3 is TGTGCCAGCAGTATGACAGGGGGTAATTACAATGAGCAGTTCTTC. It yields the protein CASSMTGGNYNEQFF.

This clone was detected once. The gene calls are TRBV5-8 and TRBJ2-3; the D gene could be TRBD1 or TRBD2 (6 bases each). The CDR3 is 17 residues long. V was trimmed by 4 bases and J by 1 base, leaving 19 bases between them. The germline CDR1 and CDR2 sequences are SGHTS and YDEGEE. CDR3 in amino acids: CASSLGGEVGGTDTQYF. CDR3 bases: TGTGCCAGCAGCCTGGGGGGCGAGGTAGGGGGCACAGATACGCAGTATTTT.

This clone was detected only a few times. The rearrangement uses TRBV27 and TRBJ1-4; TRBD1 is a possible D gene (5 bases). This CDR3 spans 14 amino acids. V gave up 5 bases and J gave up 8 bases, with 15 bases separating them. Germline V gives CDR1 MNHEY, CDR2 SMNVEV (reference sequence). CDR3 DNA: TGTGCCAGCAGTCTCCGCCGGGGGAGCGAAAAACTGTTTTTT. Amino acid sequence: CASSLRRGSEKLFF.

The genes are TRBV5-5 and TRBJ1-6, with D possibly matching TRBD1 (5 bases). The CDR3 is made up of 14 amino acids. The V end was cut by 2 bases, the J end by 6 bases, with 9 bases between. CDR1 and CDR2 from the germline V gene are SGHKS and YYEKEE (reference sequence). CDR3: CASSLRTSNSPLHF. Written as DNA, the CDR3 is TGTGCCAGCAGCTTACGGACAAGTAATTCACCCCTCCACTTT.

The rearrangement links TRBV5-1 to TRBJ1-5, with a tentative D call TRBD1 (5 bases). Trimming shortened V by 0 bases and J by 0 bases, and 7 bases separated the two germline ends. CDR3 size: 15 residues. Germline loops: CDR1 SGHRS, CDR2 YFSETQ. The CDR3: CASSLVGDSNQPQHF. The CDR3 bases are TGCGCCAGCAGCTTGGTAGGGGATAGCAATCAGCCCCAGCATTTT.

The V call is TRBV19, the J call TRBJ2-7, with TRBD1 matching over 9 bases. J gave up 6 bases and V 4 bases, and 7 bases lay outside the gene matches. The CDR3 runs 14 residues. Germline V gene data show CDR1 as LNHDA and CDR2 as SQIVND (reference sequence). This CDR3 reads CASSRGQGLGEQYF. In DNA, the CDR3 is TGTGCCAGTAGTAGGGGACAGGGTCTCGGCGAGCAGTACTTC.

The genes are TRBV4-1 and TRBJ1-1, with 10 bases matching TRBD1. The V gene's germline CDR1 is MGHRA and CDR2 YSYEKL. J was trimmed by 4 bases and V by 0 bases; bases with no gene match: 2. CDR3 length: 15 amino acids. The CDR3 DNA is TGCGCCAGCAGCCAAGATTGGACAGGGGGCACTGAAGCTTTCTTT. Translated: CASSQDWTGGTEAFF.

J is TRBJ2-1 and V is TRBV7-9, with D unclear. This CDR3 has 12 amino acids. V was trimmed by 6 bases and J by 10 bases, leaving 13 bases between them. CDR1 and CDR2 from the germline V gene are SEHNR and FQNEAQ (reference sequence). DNA for the CDR3: TGTGCCAGCAGTCCACTCGCTTTGGAGCAGTTCTTC. Its protein is CASSPLALEQFF.

The chain has TRBV7-8 and TRBJ2-7; 10 positions match TRBD2. The V and J ends lost 0 bases and 1 base, in that order; junction bases with no gene match: 6. CDR1 is SGHVS and CDR2 is FQNEAQ in the germline V gene. The CDR3 loop spans 17 amino acids. The CDR3 reads CASSLARRTSGSYEQYF. The CDR3 DNA sequence: TGTGCCAGCAGCTTAGCTCGAAGGACTAGCGGTTCCTACGAGCAGTACTTC.

The chain combines TRBV29-1 with TRBJ2-3; 7 nucleotides align to TRBD2. J lost 2 bases, V lost 7 bases, and 6 bases had no gene match. There are 13 residues in the CDR3. From germline, CDR1 is SQVTM and CDR2 ANQGSEA. The CDR3 DNA reads TGCAGCGCATCCCGGGACTACACAGATACGCAGTATTTT. Protein product: CSASRDYTDTQYF.